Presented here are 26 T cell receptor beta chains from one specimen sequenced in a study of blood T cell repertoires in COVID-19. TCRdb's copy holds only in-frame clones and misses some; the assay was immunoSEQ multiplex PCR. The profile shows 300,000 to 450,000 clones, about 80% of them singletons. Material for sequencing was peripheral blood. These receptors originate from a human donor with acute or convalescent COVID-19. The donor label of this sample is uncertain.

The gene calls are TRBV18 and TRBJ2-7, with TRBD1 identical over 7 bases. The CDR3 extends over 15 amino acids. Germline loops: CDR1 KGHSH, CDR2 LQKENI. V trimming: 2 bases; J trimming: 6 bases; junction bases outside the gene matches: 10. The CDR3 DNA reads TGTGCCAGCTCACCAACACGCCAGGGGGAAAGCGAGCAGTACTTC. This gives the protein CASSPTRQGESEQYF.

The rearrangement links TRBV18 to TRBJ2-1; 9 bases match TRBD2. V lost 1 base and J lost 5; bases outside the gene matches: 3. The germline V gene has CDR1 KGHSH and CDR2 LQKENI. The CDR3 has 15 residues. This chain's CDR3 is CASSPRRLADNEQFF. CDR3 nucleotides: TGTGCCAGCTCACCACGACGACTAGCGGACAATGAGCAGTTCTTC.

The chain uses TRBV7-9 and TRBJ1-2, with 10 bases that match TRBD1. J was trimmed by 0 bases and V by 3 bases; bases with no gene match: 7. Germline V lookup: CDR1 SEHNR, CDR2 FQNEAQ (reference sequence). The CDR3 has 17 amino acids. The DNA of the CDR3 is TGTGCCAGCAGCTTGGGGACAGGGGTCTCAGCTAACTATGGCTACACCTTC. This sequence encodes CASSLGTGVSANYGYTF.

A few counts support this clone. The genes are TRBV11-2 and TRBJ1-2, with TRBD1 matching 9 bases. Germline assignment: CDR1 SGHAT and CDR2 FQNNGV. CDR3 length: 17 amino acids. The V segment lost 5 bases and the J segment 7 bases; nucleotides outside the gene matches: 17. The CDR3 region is CASSRSPGQGFTFGYTF. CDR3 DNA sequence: TGTGCCAGCAGCCGATCACCGGGACAGGGATTCACCTTTGGCTACACCTTC.

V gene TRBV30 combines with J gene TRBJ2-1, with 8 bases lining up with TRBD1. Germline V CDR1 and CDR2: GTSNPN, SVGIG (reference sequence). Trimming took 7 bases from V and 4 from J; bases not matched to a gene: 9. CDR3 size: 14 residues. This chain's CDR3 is CAYQGAPLYNEQFF. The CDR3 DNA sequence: TGTGCCTACCAGGGGGCGCCCCTATACAATGAGCAGTTCTTC. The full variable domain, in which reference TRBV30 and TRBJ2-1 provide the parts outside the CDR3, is SQTIHQWPATLVQPVGSPLSLECTVEGTSNPNLYWYRQAAGRGLQLLFYSVGIGQISSEVPQNLSASRPQDRQFILSSKKLLLSDSGFYLCAYQGAPLYNEQFFGPGTRLTVL.

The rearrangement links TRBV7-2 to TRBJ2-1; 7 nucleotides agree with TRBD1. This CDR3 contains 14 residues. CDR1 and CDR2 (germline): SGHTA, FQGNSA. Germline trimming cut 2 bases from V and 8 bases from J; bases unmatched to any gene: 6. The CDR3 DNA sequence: TGTGCCAGCAGCTTAACGTACAGGGGTGATGAGCAGTTCTTC. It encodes CASSLTYRGDEQFF.

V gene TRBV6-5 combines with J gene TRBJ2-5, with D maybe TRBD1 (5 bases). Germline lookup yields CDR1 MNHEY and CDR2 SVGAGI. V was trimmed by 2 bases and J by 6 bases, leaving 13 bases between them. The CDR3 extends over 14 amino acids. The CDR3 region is CASSYGPGPQTQYF. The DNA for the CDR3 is TGTGCCAGCAGTTACGGGCCAGGGCCTCAGACCCAGTACTTC.

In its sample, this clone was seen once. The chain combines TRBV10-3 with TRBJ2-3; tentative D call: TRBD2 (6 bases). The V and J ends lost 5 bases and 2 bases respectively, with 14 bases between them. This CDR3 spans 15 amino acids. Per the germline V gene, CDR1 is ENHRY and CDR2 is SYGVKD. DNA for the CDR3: TGTGCCATCAGTCCCTCGGGACTGTCCACAGATACGCAGTATTTT. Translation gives CAISPSGLSTDTQYF.

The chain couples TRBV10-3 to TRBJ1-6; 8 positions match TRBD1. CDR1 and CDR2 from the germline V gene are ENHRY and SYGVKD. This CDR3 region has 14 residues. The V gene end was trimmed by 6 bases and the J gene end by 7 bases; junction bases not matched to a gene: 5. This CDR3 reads CAIRDREGNSPLHF. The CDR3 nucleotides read TGTGCCATCAGGGACAGGGAAGGAAATTCACCCCTCCACTTT.

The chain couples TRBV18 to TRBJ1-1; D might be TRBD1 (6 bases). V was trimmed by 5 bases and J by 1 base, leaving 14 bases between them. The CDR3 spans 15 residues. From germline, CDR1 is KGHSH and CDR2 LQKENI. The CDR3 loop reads CASSGPRGPNTEAFF. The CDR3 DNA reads TGTGCCAGCTCAGGACCCAGGGGACCGAACACTGAAGCTTTCTTT.

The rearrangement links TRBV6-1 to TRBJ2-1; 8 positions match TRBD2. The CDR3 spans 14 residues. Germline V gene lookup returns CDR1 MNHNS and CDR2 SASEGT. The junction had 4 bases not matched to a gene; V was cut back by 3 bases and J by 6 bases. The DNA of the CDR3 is TGTGCCAGCAGTGAGGCGGGACTAGTCAATGAGCAGTTCTTC. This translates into CASSEAGLVNEQFF.

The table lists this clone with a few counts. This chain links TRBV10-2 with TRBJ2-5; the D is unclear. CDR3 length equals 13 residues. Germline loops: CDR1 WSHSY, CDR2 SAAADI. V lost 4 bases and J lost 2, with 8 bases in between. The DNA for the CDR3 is TGCGCCAGCAGTGTGTTGCTACAAGAGACCCAGTACTTC. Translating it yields CASSVLLQETQYF.

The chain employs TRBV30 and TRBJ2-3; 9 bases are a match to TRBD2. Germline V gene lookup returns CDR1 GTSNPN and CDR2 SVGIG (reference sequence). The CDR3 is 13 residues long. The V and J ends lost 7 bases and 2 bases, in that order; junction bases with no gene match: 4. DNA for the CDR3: TGTGCCTTTCGACTAGCGGCCACAGATACGCAGTATTTT. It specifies CAFRLAATDTQYF.

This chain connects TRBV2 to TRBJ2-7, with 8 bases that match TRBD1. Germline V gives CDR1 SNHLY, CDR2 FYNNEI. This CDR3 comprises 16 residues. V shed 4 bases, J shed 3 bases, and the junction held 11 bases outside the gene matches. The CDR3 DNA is TGTGCCAGCAGTGCCCCGAGGACAGGGAATATCTACGAGCAGTACTTC. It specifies CASSAPRTGNIYEQYF.

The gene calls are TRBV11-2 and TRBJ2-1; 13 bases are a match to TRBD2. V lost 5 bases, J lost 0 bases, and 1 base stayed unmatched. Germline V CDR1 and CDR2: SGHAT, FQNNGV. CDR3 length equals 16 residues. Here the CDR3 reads CASSRLAGGSYNEQFF. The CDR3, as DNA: TGTGCCAGCAGCCGACTAGCGGGAGGCTCCTACAATGAGCAGTTCTTC.

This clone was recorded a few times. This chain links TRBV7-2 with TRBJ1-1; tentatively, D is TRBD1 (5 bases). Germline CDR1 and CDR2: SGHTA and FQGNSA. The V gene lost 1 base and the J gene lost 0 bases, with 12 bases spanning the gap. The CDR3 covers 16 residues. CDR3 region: CASSLVAPGMNTEAFF. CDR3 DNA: TGTGCCAGCAGCTTAGTTGCTCCAGGGATGAACACTGAAGCTTTCTTT.

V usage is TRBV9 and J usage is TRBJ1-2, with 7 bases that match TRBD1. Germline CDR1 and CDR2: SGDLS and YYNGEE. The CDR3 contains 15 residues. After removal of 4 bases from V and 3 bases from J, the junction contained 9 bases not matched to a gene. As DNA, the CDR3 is TGTGCCAGCAGCTCCCAGACAGGGCTGGACTATGGCTACACCTTC. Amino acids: CASSSQTGLDYGYTF.

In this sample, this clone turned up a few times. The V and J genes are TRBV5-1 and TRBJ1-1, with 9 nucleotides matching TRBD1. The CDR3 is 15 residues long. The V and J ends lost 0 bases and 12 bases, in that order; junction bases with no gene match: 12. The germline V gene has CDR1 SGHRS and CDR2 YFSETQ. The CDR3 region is CASSLALDLDRGPFF. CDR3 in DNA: TGCGCCAGCAGCTTGGCCTTAGACCTGGACAGGGGACCTTTCTTT.

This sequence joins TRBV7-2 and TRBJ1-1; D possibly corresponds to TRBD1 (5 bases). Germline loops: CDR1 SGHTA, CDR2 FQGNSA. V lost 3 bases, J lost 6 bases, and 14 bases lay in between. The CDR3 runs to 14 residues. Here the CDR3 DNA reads TGTGCCAGCAGCTTGGGGGGGGTTGGCGCTGAAGCTTTCTTT. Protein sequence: CASSLGGVGAEAFF.

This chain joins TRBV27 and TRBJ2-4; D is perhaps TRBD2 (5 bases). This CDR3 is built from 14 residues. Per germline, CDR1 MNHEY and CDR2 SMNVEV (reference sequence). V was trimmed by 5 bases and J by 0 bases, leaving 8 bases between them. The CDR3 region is CASSDGVAKNIQYF. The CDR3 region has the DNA TGTGCCAGCAGTGACGGGGTAGCCAAAAACATTCAGTACTTC.

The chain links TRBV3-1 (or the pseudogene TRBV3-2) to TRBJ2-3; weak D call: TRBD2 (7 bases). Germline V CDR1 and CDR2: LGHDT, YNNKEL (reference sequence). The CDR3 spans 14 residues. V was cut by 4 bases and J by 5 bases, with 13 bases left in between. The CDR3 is CASSRGGGVDTQYF. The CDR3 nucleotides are TGTGCCAGCAGCCGAGGGGGGGGCGTAGATACGCAGTATTTT.

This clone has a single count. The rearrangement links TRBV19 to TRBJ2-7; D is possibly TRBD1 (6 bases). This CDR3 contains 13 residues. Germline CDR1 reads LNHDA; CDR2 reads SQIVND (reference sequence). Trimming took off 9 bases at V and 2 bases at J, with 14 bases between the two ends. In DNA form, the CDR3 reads TGTGCCAGCTCAACTCAGGGGCCCTACGAGCAGTACTTC. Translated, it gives CASSTQGPYEQYF.

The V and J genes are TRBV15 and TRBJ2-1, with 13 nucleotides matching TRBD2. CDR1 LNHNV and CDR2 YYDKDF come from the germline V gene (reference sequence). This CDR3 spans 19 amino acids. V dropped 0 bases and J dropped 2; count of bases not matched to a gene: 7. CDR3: CATSRDRRLAGGTYNEQFF. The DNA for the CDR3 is TGTGCCACCAGCAGAGATCGAAGACTAGCGGGAGGTACCTACAATGAGCAGTTCTTC.

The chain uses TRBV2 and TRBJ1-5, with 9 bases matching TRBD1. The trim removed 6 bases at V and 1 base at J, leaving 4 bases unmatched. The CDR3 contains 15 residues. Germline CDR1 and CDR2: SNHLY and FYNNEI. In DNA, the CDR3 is TGTGCCAGCAGATACGGGACAGGGAGCAATCAGCCCCAGCATTTT. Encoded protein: CASRYGTGSNQPQHF. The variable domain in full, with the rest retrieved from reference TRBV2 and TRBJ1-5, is EPEVTQTPSHQVTQMGQEVILRCVPISNHLYFYWYRQILGQKVEFLVSFYNNEISEKSEIFDDQFSVERPDGSNFTLKIRSTKLEDSAMYFCASRYGTGSNQPQHFGDGTRLSIL.

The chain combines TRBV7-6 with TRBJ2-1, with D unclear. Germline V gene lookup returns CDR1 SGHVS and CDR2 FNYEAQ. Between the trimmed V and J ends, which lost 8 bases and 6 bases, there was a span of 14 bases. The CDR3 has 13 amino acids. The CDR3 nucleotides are TGTGCCAGCTCGGGTTATTCCACCAATGAGCAGTTCTTC. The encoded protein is CASSGYSTNEQFF.

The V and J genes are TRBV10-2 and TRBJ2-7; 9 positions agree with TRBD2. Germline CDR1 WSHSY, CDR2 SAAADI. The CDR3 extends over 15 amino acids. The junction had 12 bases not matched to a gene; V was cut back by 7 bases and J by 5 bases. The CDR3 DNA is TGCGCCAGCACCTCCCTTGGTAGCGGGAGCCACGAGCAGTACTTC. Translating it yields CASTSLGSGSHEQYF.